Listed here is a single TCR beta chain. Its antigen is undetermined. This sample was taken from a study of lymphopenia after photon versus proton radiotherapy. Profiled with immunoSEQ multiplex PCR; TCRdb holds only in-frame clones, not every one. The sample lists tens of thousands of clones; 84% were seen once. Study-level results: Post-nadir diversity loss with photons came from oligoclonal expansion, particularly CD8+ Temra cells. Under photons, naive T cells and diversity fell while effector/memory populations rose. Better survival with proton therapy was suggested as possible, not demonstrated.

V gave up 5 bases and J gave up 6 bases, with 11 bases separating them. The CDR3 is 12 amino acids. Germline assignment: CDR1 SGHDN and CDR2 FVKESK. The V call is TRBV14, the J call TRBJ2-7, with a weak D call TRBD1 (6 bases). This TCR was recovered from a woman aged 70-85 years with pancreatic cancer. This sample comprised peripheral blood, obtained from a patient treated with proton-based radiotherapy. CDR3 DNA sequence: TGTGCCAGCAGCTTGGGGGCGCCCGAGCAGTACTTC. Translated, it gives CASSLGAPEQYF.